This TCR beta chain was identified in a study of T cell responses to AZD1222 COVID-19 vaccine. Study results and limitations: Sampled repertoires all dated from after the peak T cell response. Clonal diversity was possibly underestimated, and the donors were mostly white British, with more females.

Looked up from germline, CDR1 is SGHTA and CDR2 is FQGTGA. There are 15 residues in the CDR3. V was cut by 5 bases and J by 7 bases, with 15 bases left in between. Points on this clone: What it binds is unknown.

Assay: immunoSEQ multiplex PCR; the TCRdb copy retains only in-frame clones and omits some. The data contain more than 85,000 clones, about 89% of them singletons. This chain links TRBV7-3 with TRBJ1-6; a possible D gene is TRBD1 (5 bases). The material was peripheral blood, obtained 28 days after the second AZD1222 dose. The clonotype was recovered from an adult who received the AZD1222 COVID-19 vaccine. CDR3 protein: CASSEGPRGNSPLHF. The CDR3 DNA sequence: TGTGCCAGCAGCGAAGGGCCTCGGGGGAATTCACCCCTCCACTTT.